This T cell receptor (beta chain) is from a study of T cell responses to AZD1222 COVID-19 vaccine. Study-wide results and caveats: Breadth and depth of Spike-specific TCRs rose after two AZD1222 doses.

In regard to this clone: Its cognate antigen is unknown.

Assay used: immunoSEQ multiplex PCR; TCRdb lists only in-frame clones, some missing. The sample has under 130,000 clones, around 89% seen once. The CDR3 runs to 14 residues. V was trimmed by 11 bases and J by 7 bases, leaving 21 bases between them. CDR1 LNHDA and CDR2 SQIVND come from the germline V gene (reference sequence). The source is an adult in good health. Source: peripheral blood, taken on day 0 of AZD1222 vaccination. The V and J genes are TRBV19 and TRBJ1-5; perhaps TRBD1 as D (6 bases). In DNA form, the CDR3 reads TGTGCCTGTGCCCCCAACAGGGTTGGCCAGCCCCAGCATTTT. Its protein is CACAPNRVGQPQHF.